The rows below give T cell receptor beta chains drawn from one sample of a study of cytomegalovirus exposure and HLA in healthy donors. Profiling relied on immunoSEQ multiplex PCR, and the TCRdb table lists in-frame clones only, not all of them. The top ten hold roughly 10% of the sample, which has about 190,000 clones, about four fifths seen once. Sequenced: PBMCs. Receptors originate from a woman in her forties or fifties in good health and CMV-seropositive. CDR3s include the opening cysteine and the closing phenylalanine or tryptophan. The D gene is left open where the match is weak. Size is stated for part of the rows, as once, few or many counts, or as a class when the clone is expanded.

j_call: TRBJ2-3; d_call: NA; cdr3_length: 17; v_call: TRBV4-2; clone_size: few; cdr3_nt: TGTGCCAGCAGCCAAGAACGGGGTGGGGGGAGCACAGATACGCAGTATTTT; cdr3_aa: CASSQERGGGSTDTQYF
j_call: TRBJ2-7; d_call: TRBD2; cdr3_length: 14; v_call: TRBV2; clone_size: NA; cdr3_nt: TGTGCCAGCGAGGAATGGGGGGGGATCTCCGAGCAGTACTTC; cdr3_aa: CASEEWGGISEQYF
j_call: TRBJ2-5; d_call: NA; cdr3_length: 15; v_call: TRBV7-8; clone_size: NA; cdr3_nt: TGTGCCAGCAGCTTACTACAGGTGTACCAAGAGACCCAGTACTTC; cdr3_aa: CASSLLQVYQETQYF
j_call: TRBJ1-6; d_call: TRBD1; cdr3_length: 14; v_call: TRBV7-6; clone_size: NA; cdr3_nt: TGTGCCAGCAGCGTTGACAGGGGAAATTCACCCCTCCACTTT; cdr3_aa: CASSVDRGNSPLHF
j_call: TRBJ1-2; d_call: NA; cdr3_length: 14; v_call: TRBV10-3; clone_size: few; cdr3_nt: TGTGCCATCAGTCAAAGGTCAGGTATGGATGGCTACACCTTC; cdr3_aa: CAISQRSGMDGYTF
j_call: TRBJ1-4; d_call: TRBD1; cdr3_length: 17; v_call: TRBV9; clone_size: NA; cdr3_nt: TGTGCCAGCAGCATCTGGACAGGGGGCTCCACTAATGAAAAACTGTTTTTT; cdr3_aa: CASSIWTGGSTNEKLFF
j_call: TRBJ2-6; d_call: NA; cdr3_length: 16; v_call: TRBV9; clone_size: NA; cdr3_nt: TGTGCCAGCAGCGTAACAGGGTACTCTGGGGCCAACGTCCTGACTTTC; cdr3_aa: CASSVTGYSGANVLTF
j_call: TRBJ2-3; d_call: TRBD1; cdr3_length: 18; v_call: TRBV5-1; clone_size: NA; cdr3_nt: TGCGCCAGCAGTGGCCGACAGGGGGCGAGGGTCAGCACAGATACGCAGTATTTT; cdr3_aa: CASSGRQGARVSTDTQYF
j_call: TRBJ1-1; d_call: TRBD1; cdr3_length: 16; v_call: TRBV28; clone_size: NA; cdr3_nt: TGTGCCAGCAGCATGGGGAGACAGGGAACGAACACTGAAGCTTTCTTT; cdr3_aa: CASSMGRQGTNTEAFF
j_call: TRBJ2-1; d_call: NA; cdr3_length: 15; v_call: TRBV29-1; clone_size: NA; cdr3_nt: TGCAGCGTTGGAACAGGAGGGCAAGCCTACAATGAGCAGTTCTTC; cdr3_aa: CSVGTGGQAYNEQFF
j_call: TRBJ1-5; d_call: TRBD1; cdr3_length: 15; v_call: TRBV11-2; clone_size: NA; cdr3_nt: TGTGCCAGCAGCTTAGGGGACAGCAGCAATCAGCCCCAGCATTTT; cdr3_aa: CASSLGDSSNQPQHF
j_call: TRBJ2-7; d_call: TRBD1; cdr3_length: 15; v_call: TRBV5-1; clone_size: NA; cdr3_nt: TGCGCCAGCAGCTTGAATGGACAGGGACGTGACGAGCAGTACTTC; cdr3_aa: CASSLNGQGRDEQYF
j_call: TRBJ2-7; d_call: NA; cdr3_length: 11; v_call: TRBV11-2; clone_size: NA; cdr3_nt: TGTGCCAGCAGCAGTGAGGCAGGACTTACCTTC; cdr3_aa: CASSSEAGLTF
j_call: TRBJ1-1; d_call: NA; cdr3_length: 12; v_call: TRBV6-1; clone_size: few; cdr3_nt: TGTGCCAGCAGTTGGGCTCGACCTGAAGCTTTCTTT; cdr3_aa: CASSWARPEAFF
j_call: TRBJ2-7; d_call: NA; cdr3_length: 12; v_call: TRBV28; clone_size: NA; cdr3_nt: TGTGCCAGCAGCCCCCCAGCCTACGAGCAGTACTTC; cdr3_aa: CASSPPAYEQYF
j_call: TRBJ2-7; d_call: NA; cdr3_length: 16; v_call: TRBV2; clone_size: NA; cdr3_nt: TGTGCCAGCAGTGAAGTTCGTGGACCGGGCGGGTTCGAGCAGTACTTC; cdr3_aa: CASSEVRGPGGFEQYF
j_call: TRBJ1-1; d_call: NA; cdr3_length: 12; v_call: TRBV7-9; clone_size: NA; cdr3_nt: TGTTCCAGCAGCTTACTATACACTGAAGCTTTCTTT; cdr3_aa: CSSSLLYTEAFF
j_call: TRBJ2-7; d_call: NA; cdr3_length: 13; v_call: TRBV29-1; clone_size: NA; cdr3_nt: TGCAGCGTTGTGCGCGGGGGCTTTGACGAGCAGTACTTC; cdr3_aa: CSVVRGGFDEQYF
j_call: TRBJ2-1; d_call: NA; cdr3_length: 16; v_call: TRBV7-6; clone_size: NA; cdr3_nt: TGTGCCAGCAGCCCCGGTTTGAGAAATCTAGGCAATGAGCAGTTCTTC; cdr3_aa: CASSPGLRNLGNEQFF
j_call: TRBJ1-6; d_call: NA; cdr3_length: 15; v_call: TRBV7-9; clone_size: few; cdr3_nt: TGTTCCAGCAGCTTAGTAGGGGTCCATAATTCACCCCTCCACTTT; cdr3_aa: CSSSLVGVHNSPLHF
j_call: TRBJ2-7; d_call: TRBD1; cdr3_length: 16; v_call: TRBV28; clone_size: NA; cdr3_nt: TGTGCCAGCATTCCCCCTCGTGGACAGGCCCCCTACGAGCAGTACTTC; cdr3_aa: CASIPPRGQAPYEQYF
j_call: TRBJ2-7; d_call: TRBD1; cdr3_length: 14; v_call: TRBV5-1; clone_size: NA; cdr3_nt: TGCGCCAGCAGCTTGGGGACAGGGTTCTACGAGCAGTACTTC; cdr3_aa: CASSLGTGFYEQYF
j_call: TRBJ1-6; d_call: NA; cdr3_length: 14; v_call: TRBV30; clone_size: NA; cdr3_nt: TGTGCCTGGACTGGGAGCTCCTATAATTCACCCCTCCACTTT; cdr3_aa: CAWTGSSYNSPLHF
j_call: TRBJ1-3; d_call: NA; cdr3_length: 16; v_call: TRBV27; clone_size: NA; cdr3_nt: TGTGCCAGCAGTCTTCGGGGAGGATCCTCCGGAAACACCATATATTTT; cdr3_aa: CASSLRGGSSGNTIYF
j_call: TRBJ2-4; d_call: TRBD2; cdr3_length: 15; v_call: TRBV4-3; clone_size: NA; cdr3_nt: TGCGCCAGCAGCCACCTCGGGGGGAATAAAAACATTCAGTACTTC; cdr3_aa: CASSHLGGNKNIQYF
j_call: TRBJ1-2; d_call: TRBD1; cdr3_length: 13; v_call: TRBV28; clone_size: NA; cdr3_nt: TGTGCCAGCAGTCCACCAGGGGGCCCTGGCTACACCTTC; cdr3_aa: CASSPPGGPGYTF
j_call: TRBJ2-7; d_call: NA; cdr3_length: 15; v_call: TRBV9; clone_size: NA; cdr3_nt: TGTGCCAGCAGCGTAGCTCTTGGGGCGGACTACGAGCAGTACTTC; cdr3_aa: CASSVALGADYEQYF
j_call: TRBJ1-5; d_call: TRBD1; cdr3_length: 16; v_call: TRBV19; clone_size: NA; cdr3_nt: TGTGCCAGTAGTTCGGGGACAGAGACTAGTAATCAGCCCCAGCATTTT; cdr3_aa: CASSSGTETSNQPQHF
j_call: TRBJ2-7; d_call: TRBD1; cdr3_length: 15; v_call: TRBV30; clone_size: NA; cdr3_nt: TGTGCCTGGACTCCTGCCGGGGCAGGGGGCGGTGAGCAGTACTTC; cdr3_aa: CAWTPAGAGGGEQYF
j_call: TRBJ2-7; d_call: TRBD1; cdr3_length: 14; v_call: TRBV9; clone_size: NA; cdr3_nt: TGTGCCAGCAGCGTTGGGACAGAAGGGGGCGAGCAGTACTTC; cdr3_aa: CASSVGTEGGEQYF
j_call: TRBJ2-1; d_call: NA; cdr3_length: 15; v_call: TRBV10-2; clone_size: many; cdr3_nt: TGCGCCAGCAGTGAACGGGTCTCCCGAGGTAATGAGCAGTTCTTC; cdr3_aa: CASSERVSRGNEQFF
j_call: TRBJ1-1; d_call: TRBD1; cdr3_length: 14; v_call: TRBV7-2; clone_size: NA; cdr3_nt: TGTGCCAGCAGCTACAGGGGCCGGAACACTGAAGCTTTCTTT; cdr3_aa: CASSYRGRNTEAFF
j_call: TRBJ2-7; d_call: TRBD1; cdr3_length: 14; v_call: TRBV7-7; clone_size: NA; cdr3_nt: TGTGCCAGCAGCTCGAGGACAGGGGACTACGAGCAGTACTTC; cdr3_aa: CASSSRTGDYEQYF
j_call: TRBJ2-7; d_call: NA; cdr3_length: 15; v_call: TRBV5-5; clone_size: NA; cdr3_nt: TGTGCCAGCAGCTTGCTACAGGGCAGTTCCAACGAGCAGTACTTC; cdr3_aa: CASSLLQGSSNEQYF
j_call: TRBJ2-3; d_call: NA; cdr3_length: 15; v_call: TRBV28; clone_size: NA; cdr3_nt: TGTGCCAGCAGTCTCTCCCAGGGTGCCACAGATACGCAGTATTTT; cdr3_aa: CASSLSQGATDTQYF
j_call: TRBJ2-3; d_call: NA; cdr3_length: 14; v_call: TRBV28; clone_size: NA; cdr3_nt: TGTGCCAGCCAGACTCAGGGAAGCACAGATACGCAGTATTTT; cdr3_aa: CASQTQGSTDTQYF
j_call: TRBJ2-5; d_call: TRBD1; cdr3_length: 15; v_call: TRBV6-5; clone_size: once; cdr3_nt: TGTGCCAGCACCTTGGACAGGGGGCTGTCGGAGACCCAGTACTTC; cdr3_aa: CASTLDRGLSETQYF
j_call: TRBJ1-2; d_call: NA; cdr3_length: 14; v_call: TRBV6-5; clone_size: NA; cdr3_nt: TGTGCCAGCAGTTACTCGTCCAGGGCACACGGCTACACCTTC; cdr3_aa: CASSYSSRAHGYTF
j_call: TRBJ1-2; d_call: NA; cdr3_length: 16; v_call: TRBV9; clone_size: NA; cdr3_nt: TGTGCCAGCAGCGTAGGTCTAGGGGAATTAGGCTATGGCTACACCTTC; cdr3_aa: CASSVGLGELGYGYTF
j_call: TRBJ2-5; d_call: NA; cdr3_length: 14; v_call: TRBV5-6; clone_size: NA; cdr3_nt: TGTGCCAGCAGCTTGGCACGGGGTCGGGAGACCCAGTACTTC; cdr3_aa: CASSLARGRETQYF
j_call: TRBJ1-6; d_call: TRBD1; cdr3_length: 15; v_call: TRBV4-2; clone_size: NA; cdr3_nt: TGTGCCAGCAGCCAAACTAGGACAGGGACCTCACCCCTCCACTTT; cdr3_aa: CASSQTRTGTSPLHF
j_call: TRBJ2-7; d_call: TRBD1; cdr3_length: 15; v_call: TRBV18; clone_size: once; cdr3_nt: TGTGCCAGCTCACCAAGGGACAGGGACTCCTACGAGCAGTACTTC; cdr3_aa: CASSPRDRDSYEQYF
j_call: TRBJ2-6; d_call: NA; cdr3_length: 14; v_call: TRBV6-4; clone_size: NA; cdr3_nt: TGTGCCAGCAGAAAAGGGGCGGGGGCCAACGTCCTGACTTTC; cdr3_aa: CASRKGAGANVLTF
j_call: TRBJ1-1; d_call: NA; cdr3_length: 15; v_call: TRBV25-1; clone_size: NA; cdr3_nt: TGTGCCAGCAGTCTGGCGGTGGGGCCGAACACTGAAGCTTTCTTT; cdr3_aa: CASSLAVGPNTEAFF
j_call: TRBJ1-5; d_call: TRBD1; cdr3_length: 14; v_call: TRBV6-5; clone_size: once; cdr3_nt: TGTGCCAGCAGAACAGGGGGTGACAATCAGCCCCAGCATTTT; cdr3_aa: CASRTGGDNQPQHF
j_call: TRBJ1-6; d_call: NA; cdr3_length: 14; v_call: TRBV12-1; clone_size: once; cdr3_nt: TGTGCCAGCAGCTTCTCAGGGGGTGATTCACCCCTCCACTTT; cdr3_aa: CASSFSGGDSPLHF
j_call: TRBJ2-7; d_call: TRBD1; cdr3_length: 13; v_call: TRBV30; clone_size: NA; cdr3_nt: TGTGCCTGGGGCCGGGACAGGTTATACGAGCAGTACTTC; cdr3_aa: CAWGRDRLYEQYF
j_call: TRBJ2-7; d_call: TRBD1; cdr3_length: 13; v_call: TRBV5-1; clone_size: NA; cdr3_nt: TGCGCCAGCAGCTTCAGGGGGAACTACGAGCAGTACTTC; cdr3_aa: CASSFRGNYEQYF
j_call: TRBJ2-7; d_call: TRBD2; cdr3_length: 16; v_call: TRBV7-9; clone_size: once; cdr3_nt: TGTGCCAGCAGCCAAGCCGGGACTAGCGGGGTCCACGAGCAGTACTTC; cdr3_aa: CASSQAGTSGVHEQYF
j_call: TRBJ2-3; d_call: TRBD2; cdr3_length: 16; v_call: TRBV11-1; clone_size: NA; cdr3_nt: TGTGCCAGCAGCTTCGGGGGGAGGCTTAACACAGATACGCAGTATTTT; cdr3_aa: CASSFGGRLNTDTQYF
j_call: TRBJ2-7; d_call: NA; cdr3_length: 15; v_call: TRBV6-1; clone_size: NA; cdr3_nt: TGTGCCAGCAGTGAGGCAGGGGACGGCCCCTACGAGCAGTACTTC; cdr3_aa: CASSEAGDGPYEQYF
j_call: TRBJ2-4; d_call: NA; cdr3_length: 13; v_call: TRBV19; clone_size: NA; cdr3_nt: TGTGCCAGTAGTCCCTTTGGGGGGACCCTCAATCACTTC; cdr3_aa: CASSPFGGTLNHF
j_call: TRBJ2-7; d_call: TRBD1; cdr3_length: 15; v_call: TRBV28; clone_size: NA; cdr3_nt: TGTGCCAGCAGGATTACCGGGACAGGGGGTTTCGAGCAGTACTTC; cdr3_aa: CASRITGTGGFEQYF
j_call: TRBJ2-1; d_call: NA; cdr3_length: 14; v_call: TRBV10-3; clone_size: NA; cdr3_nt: TGTGCCATCAGTGACCCGGACAGCTACAATGAGCAGTTCTTC; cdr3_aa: CAISDPDSYNEQFF